This is a list of T cell receptor beta chains from one sample in a study of blood T cell repertoires in COVID-19. Sequenced by immunoSEQ multiplex PCR; TCRdb stores in-frame clones only, minus some. The table lists roughly 200,000 clones, 65% to 90% of them singletons. Sequencing was performed on PBMCs or T cells enriched from blood (not recorded which). The receptor set was obtained from a young woman who had been exposed to COVID-19. Each CDR3 is given with its conserved first and last residue. Fields, in order: J gene, V gene, CDR3 protein.

TRBJ1-5 | TRBV30 | CAWSRDSNQPQHF
TRBJ2-1 | TRBV28 | CASSETGTGGNEQFF
TRBJ1-1 | TRBV6-5 | CASSYPGGTEAFF
TRBJ2-1 | TRBV12-3/TRBV12-4 | CASSFRRNNEQFF
TRBJ2-2 | TRBV6-5 | CASIRDREAGELFF
TRBJ2-3 | TRBV5-1 | CASSLGRADTQYF
TRBJ2-1 | TRBV6-5 | CASSSGLAGTNEQFF
TRBJ1-5 | TRBV5-1 | CASSLTGSSNQPQHF
TRBJ2-7 | TRBV6-2/TRBV6-3 | CASSPLHEQYF
TRBJ1-5 | TRBV9 | CASSVGGGPNQPQHF
TRBJ2-7 | TRBV30 | CAWSPWTSGTYEQYF
TRBJ2-7 | TRBV19 | CASSSGLAGDRNEQYF